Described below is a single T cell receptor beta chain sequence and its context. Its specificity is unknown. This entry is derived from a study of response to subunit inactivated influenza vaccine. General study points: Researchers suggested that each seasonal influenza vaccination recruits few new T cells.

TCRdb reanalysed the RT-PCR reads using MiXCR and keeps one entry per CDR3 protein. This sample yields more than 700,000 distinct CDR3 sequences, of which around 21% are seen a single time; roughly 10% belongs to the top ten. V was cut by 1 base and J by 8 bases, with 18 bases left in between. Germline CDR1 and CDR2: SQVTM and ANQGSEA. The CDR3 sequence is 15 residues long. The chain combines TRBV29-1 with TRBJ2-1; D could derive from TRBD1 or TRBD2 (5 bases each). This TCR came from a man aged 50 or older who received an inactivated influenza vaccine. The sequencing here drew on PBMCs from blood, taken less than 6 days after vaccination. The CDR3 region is CSVEGEGRAWDEQFF. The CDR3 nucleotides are TGCAGCGTTGAAGGAGAGGGCAGGGCATGGGATGAGCAGTTCTTC.